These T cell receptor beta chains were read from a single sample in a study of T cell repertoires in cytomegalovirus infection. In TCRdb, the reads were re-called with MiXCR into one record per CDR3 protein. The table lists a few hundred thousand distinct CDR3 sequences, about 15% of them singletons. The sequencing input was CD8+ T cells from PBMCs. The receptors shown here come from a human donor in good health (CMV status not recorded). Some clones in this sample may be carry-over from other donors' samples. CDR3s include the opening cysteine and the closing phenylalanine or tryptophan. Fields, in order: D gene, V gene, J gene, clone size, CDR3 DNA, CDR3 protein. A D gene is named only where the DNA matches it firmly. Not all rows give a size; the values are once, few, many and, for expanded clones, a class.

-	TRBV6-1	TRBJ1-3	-	TGTGCCAGCAGTCCGACAGGCAAAAGCTCTGGAAACACCATATATTTT	CASSPTGKSSGNTIYF
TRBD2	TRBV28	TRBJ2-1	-	TGTGCCAGCTTTGTCCGGCCTAGCGGCTACAATGAGCAGTTCTTC	CASFVRPSGYNEQFF
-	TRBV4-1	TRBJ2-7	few	TGCGCCAGCAGCCAAGCAGCGGTGGTGGTCTACGAGCAGTACTTC	CASSQAAVVVYEQYF
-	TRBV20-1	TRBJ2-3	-	TGCAGTGCTAGTCGGGCCAACACAGATACGCAGTATTTT	CSASRANTDTQYF
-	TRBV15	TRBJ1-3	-	TGTGCCTCCAGCAGAGCTAGGACACCACCTGGAAACACCATATATTTT	CASSRARTPPGNTIYF
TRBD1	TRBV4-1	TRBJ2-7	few	TGCGCCAGCAGCCACGTGGGACAGCTCAGCCTCTACGAGCAGTACTTC	CASSHVGQLSLYEQYF
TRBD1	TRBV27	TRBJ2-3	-	TGTGCCAGCAGTTTATTGGGGACAGGGGGCAGGAGCGGTACGCAGTATTTT	CASSLLGTGGRSGTQYF
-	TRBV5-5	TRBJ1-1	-	TGTGCCAGCAGCTTGTTTAATGGCGTCCTGGAAGGCACTGAAGCTTTCTTT	CASSLFNGVLEGTEAFF
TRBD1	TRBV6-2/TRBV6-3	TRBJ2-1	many	TGTGCCAGCGTTTCCTCGGGACAGGGAGTCTACAATGAGCAGTTCTTC	CASVSSGQGVYNEQFF
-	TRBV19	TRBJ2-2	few	TGTGCCAGTAGTATGGTGTCCGGGTTCACCGGGGAGCTGTTTTTT	CASSMVSGFTGELFF